This note documents a single TCR beta chain sequence. One junction end disagrees with the germline gene, perhaps due to a read error. This sample was included in a study of cytomegalovirus exposure and HLA in healthy donors. Germline loops: CDR1 SSHAT, CDR2 FNYEAQ (reference sequence). CDR3 length equals 17 residues. In the PCR, 60 Vbeta and 13 Jbeta primers were used. The protocol was immunoSEQ multiplex PCR, while the TCRdb copy is restricted to in-frame clones and leaves out a portion. Counted here are roughly 180,000 clones, roughly 84% occurring once; the ten biggest clones make up about 1%. This receptor was obtained from a man aged 30-40 years in good health and CMV-seronegative. Sequenced input: PBMCs. The rearrangement links TRBV7-7 to TRBJ2-1, with 7 bases matching TRBD2. This CDR3 reads CASSPNQRGAINNEQFF. The CDR3 DNA follows: TGTGCTAGCAGCCCGAACCAGCGGGGAGCCATAAACAATGAGCAGTTCTTC.